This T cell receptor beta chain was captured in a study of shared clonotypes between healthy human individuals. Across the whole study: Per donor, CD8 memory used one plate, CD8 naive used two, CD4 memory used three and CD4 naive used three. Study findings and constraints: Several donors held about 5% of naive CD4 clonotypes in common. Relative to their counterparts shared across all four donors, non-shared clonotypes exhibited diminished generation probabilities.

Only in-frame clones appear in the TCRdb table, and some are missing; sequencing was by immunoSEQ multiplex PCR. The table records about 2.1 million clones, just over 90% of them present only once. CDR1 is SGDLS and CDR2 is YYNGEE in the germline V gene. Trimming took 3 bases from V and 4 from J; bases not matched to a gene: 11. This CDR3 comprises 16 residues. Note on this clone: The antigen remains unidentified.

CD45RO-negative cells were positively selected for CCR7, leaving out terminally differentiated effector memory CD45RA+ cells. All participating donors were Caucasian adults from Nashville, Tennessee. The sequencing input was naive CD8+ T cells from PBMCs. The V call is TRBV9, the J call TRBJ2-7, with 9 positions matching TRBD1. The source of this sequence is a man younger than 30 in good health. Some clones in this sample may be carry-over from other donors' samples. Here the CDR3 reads CASSAAPGQGGYEQYF. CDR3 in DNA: TGTGCCAGCAGCGCGGCGCCGGGACAGGGCGGGTACGAGCAGTACTTC.